Shown below are 15 T cell receptor beta chains from a single sample sequenced in a study of blood T cell repertoires in COVID-19. Libraries were prepared by immunoSEQ multiplex PCR; TCRdb keeps only in-frame clonotypes and omits some of them. Altogether fewer than 450,000 clones are present, about 88% being singletons, with the ten largest covering 6% to 8.5%. Source material: peripheral blood. The receptors were sampled from a woman aged 65 to 85 with COVID-19, enrolled during active disease.

This chain connects TRBV24-1 to TRBJ2-1; 10 bases align to TRBD2. This CDR3 has 18 residues. After removal of 4 bases from V and 6 bases from J, the junction contained 14 bases not matched to a gene. The germline CDR1 and CDR2 sequences are KGHDR and SFDVKD. CDR3 region: CATSDLVGGAGGANEQFF. The CDR3 nucleotides are TGTGCCACCAGTGACCTCGTTGGGGGAGCGGGGGGGGCCAATGAGCAGTTCTTC.

The CDR3 nucleotides read TGTGCCAGTAGTAAGTGGGCATCAGCTGGCTACACCTTC. Translation: CASSKWASAGYTF. The gene calls are TRBV19 and TRBJ1-2; D call uncertain. Germline loops: CDR1 LNHDA, CDR2 SQIVND (reference sequence). V lost 4 bases to trimming and J lost 7 bases, with 13 bases between them. This CDR3 has 13 residues.

This clone is a singleton in its sample. The rearrangement joins TRBV5-4 to TRBJ1-2, with 11 bases matching TRBD1. Per germline, CDR1 SGHNT and CDR2 YYREEE (reference sequence). J lost 0 bases, V lost 7 bases, and 8 bases had no gene match. The CDR3 runs 16 residues. CDR3 protein: CASGRGQGATNYGYTF. In DNA, the CDR3 is TGTGCCAGCGGGAGAGGACAGGGGGCCACTAACTATGGCTACACCTTC.

The chain joins TRBV7-9 to TRBJ1-2, with D unclear. CDR1 is SEHNR, CDR2 FQNEAQ, per germline (reference sequence). The CDR3 sequence is 13 residues long. V lost 3 bases and J lost 1, with 6 bases in between. The CDR3 region has the DNA TGTGCCAGCAGCTTGGCGGATAACTATGGCTACACCTTC. Translated, it gives CASSLADNYGYTF.

The rearrangement joins TRBV7-9 to TRBJ1-2; 8 bases match TRBD1. CDR3 length: 14 amino acids. Germline-derived CDR1 and CDR2 are SEHNR and FQNEAQ (reference sequence). J gave up 6 bases and V 3 bases, and 6 bases lay outside the gene matches. CDR3 in amino acids: CASSFATGVDGYTF. The CDR3 bases are TGTGCCAGCAGCTTCGCGACAGGGGTGGATGGCTACACCTTC.

The chain combines TRBV5-1 with TRBJ1-1; 9 positions agree with TRBD1. The V and J ends lost 5 bases and 4 bases, in that order; junction bases with no gene match: 6. Per the germline V gene, CDR1 is SGHRS and CDR2 is YFSETQ. The CDR3 spans 14 residues. The DNA for the CDR3 is TGCGCCAGCAGTACAGGGGGCGCGAGCACTGAAGCTTTCTTT. Its translation is CASSTGGASTEAFF. Full variable domain (missing parts from reference TRBV5-1 and TRBJ1-1): KAGVTQTPRYLIKTRGQQVTLSCSPISGHRSVSWYQQTPGQGLQFLFEYFSETQRNKGNFPGRFSGRQFSNSRSEMNVSTLELGDSALYLCASSTGGASTEAFFGQGTRLTVV.

The chain carries TRBV4-1 and TRBJ1-2; D not certain. The CDR3 consists of 14 residues. The germline V gene has CDR1 MGHRA and CDR2 YSYEKL. The V end lost 4 bases, the J end lost 3 bases, and 12 bases lay between the germline ends. This CDR3 is CASSPNILYYGYTF. CDR3 bases: TGCGCCAGCAGCCCAAACATTTTATACTATGGCTACACCTTC.

The rearrangement links TRBV5-6 to TRBJ2-3, with no clear D. V dropped 2 bases and J dropped 4 bases, with 5 bases sitting between them. Germline CDR1 is SGHDT and CDR2 is YYEEEE. The CDR3 runs to 12 residues. CDR3 nucleotides: TGTGCCAGCAGCTTCAATGCAGATACGCAGTATTTT. As protein: CASSFNADTQYF.

The rearrangement uses TRBV7-2 and TRBJ1-6; D is undetermined. The germline V gene encodes CDR1 SGHTA and CDR2 FQGNSA. This CDR3 is 16 amino acids long. V dropped 3 bases and J dropped 0 bases, with 9 bases sitting between them. The CDR3 DNA is TGTGCCAGCAGCTTGGGAGTCAGCTCCTATAATTCACCCCTCCACTTT. Its translation is CASSLGVSSYNSPLHF.

For this clone: The same CDR3 arises from other DNA sequences in this sample as well. The rearrangement joins TRBV18 to TRBJ2-7; TRBD2 might be the D (6 bases). The CDR3 loop spans 13 amino acids. Looked up from germline, CDR1 is KGHSH and CDR2 is LQKENI. V lost 2 bases to trimming and J lost 3 bases, with 8 bases between them. The chain's CDR3 is CASSPGTGYEQYF. For the CDR3, the DNA is TGTGCCAGCTCACCAGGGACTGGCTACGAGCAGTACTTC.

The chain couples TRBV7-2 to TRBJ2-2; the D is unclear. The CDR3 is 15 amino acids. The V end lost 4 bases, the J end lost 5 bases, and 14 bases lay between the germline ends. CDR1 SGHTA and CDR2 FQGNSA come from the germline V gene. CDR3 amino acids: CASSSRGHTTGELFF. The CDR3 nucleotides are TGTGCCAGCAGCTCCCGAGGCCATACGACCGGGGAGCTGTTTTTT.

The chain is built from TRBV24-1 and TRBJ2-5, with D tentatively TRBD2 (7 bases). From germline, CDR1 is KGHDR and CDR2 SFDVKD. The CDR3 loop spans 16 amino acids. The ends were cut back, 4 bases at V and 2 bases at J, with 16 bases in the middle. For the CDR3, the DNA is TGTGCCACCAGTGACCCCGGAGGGGGGGATCAAGAGACCCAGTACTTC. This encodes CATSDPGGGDQETQYF.

J is TRBJ2-1 and V is TRBV9, with D possibly TRBD1 on 6 matching bases. Between the trimmed V and J ends, which lost 4 bases and 7 bases, there was a span of 21 bases. Germline CDR1 is SGDLS and CDR2 is YYNGEE. The CDR3 totals 16 residues. The CDR3, as DNA: TGTGCCAGCAGCCCCCTCGGGGACACTGGTTTTAATGAGCAGTTCTTC. This gives the protein CASSPLGDTGFNEQFF. Together with reference TRBV9 and TRBJ2-1, the CDR3 gives the full variable domain: DSGVTQTPKHLITATGQRVTLRCSPRSGDLSVYWYQQSLDQGLQFLIQYYNGEERAKGNILERFSAQQFPDLHSELNLSSLELGDSALYFCASSPLGDTGFNEQFFGPGTRLTVL.

DNA for the CDR3: TGTGCCTGGAGGGGAAGACAGCCCTATCAGCCCCAGCATTTT. Its translation is CAWRGRQPYQPQHF. This sequence joins TRBV30 and TRBJ1-5; a possible D gene is TRBD1 (5 bases). CDR1 and CDR2 from the germline V gene are GTSNPN and SVGIG (reference sequence). Trimming took 3 bases from V and 5 from J, leaving 14 bases between them. The CDR3 runs to 14 residues.

The rearrangement uses TRBV27 and TRBJ2-7; possibly TRBD1 for D (6 bases). This CDR3 is 14 amino acids long. Germline assignment: CDR1 MNHEY and CDR2 SMNVEV (reference sequence). Trimming stripped 0 bases from V and 3 bases from J, with 9 bases between. In DNA form, the CDR3 reads TGTGCCAGCAGTTTATCTCCAGGGGACTACGAGCAGTACTTC. This translates into CASSLSPGDYEQYF.